The 5 T cell receptor beta chains below come from one sample, sequenced in a study of blood T cell repertoires in COVID-19. Clones were sequenced by immunoSEQ multiplex PCR, and TCRdb holds only the in-frame ones, with some missing. Of approximately 51,000 clones listed, about nine tenths are singletons. Sequenced sample: peripheral blood. The origin of the receptors is a man between 45 and 60 years old with active COVID-19.

V and J are TRBV29-1 and TRBJ2-7; D may be TRBD2 (6 bases). V was shortened by 6 bases and J by 6 bases, with 18 bases between the two germline ends. Germline CDR1 and CDR2: SQVTM and ANQGSEA. This CDR3 contains 13 residues. The CDR3 loop is CSVAPTLAFEQYF. The CDR3 DNA reads as TGCAGCGTCGCCCCGACCCTAGCGTTCGAGCAGTACTTC.

The genes are TRBV28 and TRBJ1-1; 7 nucleotides match TRBD1. The CDR3 sequence is 12 residues long. From germline, CDR1 is MDHEN and CDR2 SYDVKM. V gave up 4 bases and J gave up 10 bases; unmatched junction bases: 6. The CDR3 bases are TGTGCCAGCAGTTCCCCAGGGGGGAGAGCTTTCTTT. Amino acids: CASSSPGGRAFF.

The V call is TRBV19, the J call TRBJ2-7, with 10 bases identical to TRBD1. The junction had 6 bases not matched to a gene; V was cut back by 5 bases and J by 2 bases. Germline CDR1 and CDR2: LNHDA and SQIVND (reference sequence). The CDR3 spans 15 residues. The CDR3 spells CASSGSGTGAYEQYF. In nucleotides, the CDR3 is TGTGCCAGTAGTGGCTCCGGGACAGGGGCCTACGAGCAGTACTTC.

V gene TRBV5-1 combines with J gene TRBJ2-1; possible D gene TRBD2, 5 bases. Trimming cost V 7 bases and J 7 bases, with 9 bases left between them. Germline V gene lookup returns CDR1 SGHRS and CDR2 YFSETQ. The length of the CDR3 is 11 residues. The CDR3 protein is CASHGGNEQFF. CDR3 nucleotides: TGCGCCAGCCACGGAGGAAATGAGCAGTTCTTC.

The sample holds one count of this clone. The chain joins TRBV5-6 to TRBJ2-7, with D perhaps TRBD1 (6 bases). The length of the CDR3 is 12 residues. Germline CDR1 and CDR2: SGHDT and YYEEEE. V shed 2 bases and J shed 6 bases, with 9 bases lying between them. CDR3 nucleotide sequence: TGTGCCAGCAGCTTCCTAGGGGGCGAGCAGTACTTC. It translates to CASSFLGGEQYF.